This is a list of T cell receptor beta chains from one sample in a study of T cells in Graves' hyperthyroidism and ophthalmopathy. TCRdb called the multiplex PCR reads again in MiXCR, with one record for every CDR3 protein. The data show approximately 570,000 distinct CDR3 sequences, about 20% seen once. The source material was blood. These receptors were taken from a man aged 35 to 55 with Graves' ophthalmopathy. CDR3s include the opening cysteine and the closing phenylalanine or tryptophan. The D gene is left open where the match is weak. Size is omitted from some rows. Given values are once, few, many or a class for expanded clones.

d_gene,j_gene,v_gene,abundance,CDR3aa,CDR3nt
-,TRBJ1-1,TRBV15,-,CATSRGQNTEAFF,TGTGCCACCAGCAGGGGACAGAACACTGAAGCTTTCTTT
-,TRBJ2-1,TRBV7-9,many,CASAVTGDNEQFF,TGTGCCAGTGCCGTGACAGGCGACAATGAGCAGTTCTTC
-,TRBJ2-1,TRBV28,many,CASSLGLQFLYNEQFF,TGTGCCAGCAGTTTAGGTTTACAGTTTCTTTACAATGAGCAGTTCTTC
-,TRBJ1-5,TRBV27,many,CASSLRGNQPQHF,TGTGCCAGCAGTTTGAGGGGAAATCAGCCCCAGCATTTT
TRBD1,TRBJ1-1,TRBV5-1,few,CASSMTGTGAGEAFF,TGCGCCAGCAGTATGACCGGGACAGGGGCAGGGGAAGCTTTCTTT
-,TRBJ2-7,TRBV20-1,few,CSVLVRDYEQYF,TGCAGTGTTTTAGTACGGGACTACGAGCAGTACTTC
-,TRBJ2-5,TRBV14,few,CASSQDLTRTQYF,TGTGCCAGCAGCCAAGATCTGACACGGACCCAGTACTTC
TRBD1,TRBJ1-4,TRBV5-1,-,CASSSQGQTNEKLFF,TGCGCCAGCAGCTCGCAGGGACAGACTAATGAAAAACTGTTTTTT
-,TRBJ2-1,TRBV27,many,CASSFEGYNEQFF,TGTGCCAGCAGTTTCGAGGGGTACAATGAGCAGTTCTTC
-,TRBJ1-2,TRBV14,-,CASSHRGFYGYTF,TGTGCCAGCAGCCACAGGGGCTTCTATGGCTACACCTTC
-,TRBJ2-5,TRBV7-9,-,CASSWTGSETQYF,TGTGCCAGCAGCTGGACTGGATCAGAGACCCAGTACTTC
TRBD1,TRBJ1-6,TRBV7-3,-,CASSTGQGRSPLHF,TGTGCCAGCAGCACGGGACAGGGCCGGTCACCCCTCCACTTT
TRBD2,TRBJ2-1,TRBV12-3/TRBV12-4,many,CASSSRTSGYNEQFF,TGTGCCAGCAGTAGCCGGACTAGCGGTTACAATGAGCAGTTCTTC
TRBD2,TRBJ2-7,TRBV7-2,-,CASSLSRSGSSYEQYF,TGTGCCAGCAGCTTAAGTCGGAGCGGGAGTTCCTACGAGCAGTACTTC
-,TRBJ2-1,TRBV30,many,CAWTGRRKNEQFF,TGTGCCTGGACCGGAAGGAGAAAGAATGAGCAGTTCTTC
-,TRBJ1-1,TRBV15,few,CATSRDTSDRRAFF,TGTGCCACCAGCAGAGACACCTCCGACAGACGAGCTTTCTTT
-,TRBJ2-2,TRBV19,-,CASWRGTGELFF,TGTGCCAGTTGGAGGGGAACCGGGGAGCTGTTTTTT
TRBD2,TRBJ2-5,TRBV2,few,CASSDLSGRSQETQYF,TGTGCCAGCAGTGATCTTAGCGGGAGGTCCCAAGAGACCCAGTACTTC
-,TRBJ1-1,TRBV30,many,CAWAHRDEAFF,TGTGCCTGGGCCCACAGGGACGAAGCTTTCTTT
-,TRBJ1-6,TRBV2,-,CASTLLPGRNNSPLHF,TGTGCCAGCACCCTCCTCCCGGGACGGAATAATTCACCCCTCCACTTT
TRBD2,TRBJ2-3,TRBV12-3/TRBV12-4,-,CASSSPGTSGRRLAYF,TGTGCCAGCAGTTCCCCCGGGACTAGCGGGAGACGGTTGGCGTATTTT
TRBD1,TRBJ2-4,TRBV12-3/TRBV12-4,many,CASIRTGPLGIQYF,TGTGCCAGCATCCGGACAGGGCCTTTGGGCATTCAGTACTTC
TRBD1,TRBJ1-2,TRBV5-1,-,CASNRDREGYTF,TGCGCCAGCAACCGGGACAGGGAAGGCTACACCTTC
-,TRBJ1-1,TRBV7-2,many,CASIGRQNTEAFF,TGTGCCAGCATCGGCAGGCAGAACACTGAAGCTTTCTTT
-,TRBJ1-6,TRBV6-2/TRBV6-3,-,CASSYSKSPLHF,TGTGCCAGCAGTTACTCTAAATCACCCCTCCACTTT
-,TRBJ2-2,TRBV28,-,CASSLWRKRGWGGSLSRNTGELFF,TGTGCCAGCAGTTTATGGAGGAAAAGGGGGTGGGGCGGGAGCCTGTCTCGGAACACCGGGGAGCTGTTTTTT
TRBD2,TRBJ2-5,TRBV29-1,few,CSVVAGGTQETQYF,TGCAGCGTTGTGGCGGGGGGTACTCAAGAGACCCAGTACTTC
TRBD2,TRBJ2-3,TRBV20-1,many,CSGADTTSGSDTQYF,TGCAGTGGAGCGGATACGACTAGCGGGAGTGATACGCAGTATTTT
TRBD2,TRBJ2-1,TRBV11-1,many,CASSPPGLSSEQFF,TGTGCCAGCAGCCCTCCGGGACTATCAAGCGAGCAGTTCTTC
-,TRBJ2-2,TRBV12-3/TRBV12-4,many,CASSEQGRGGGELFF,TGTGCCAGCAGCGAACAGGGCCGTGGGGGCGGGGAGCTGTTTTTT
-,TRBJ2-1,TRBV5-1,-,CASSFLEDHYNEQFF,TGCGCCAGCAGCTTCCTGGAGGACCACTACAATGAGCAGTTCTTC
TRBD2,TRBJ2-2,TRBV4-3,-,CASSQGRLAGTGELFF,TGCGCCAGCAGCCAAGGGCGACTAGCGGGCACCGGGGAGCTGTTTTTT
TRBD1,TRBJ2-7,TRBV5-1,-,CASSLDGQGNMEQYF,TGCGCCAGCAGCTTGGACGGACAGGGGAATATGGAGCAGTACTTC
TRBD1,TRBJ2-3,TRBV7-9,-,CASSPTGEIITSTDTQYF,TGTGCCAGCAGCCCGACAGGGGAAATAATCACTAGCACAGATACGCAGTATTTT
-,TRBJ2-5,TRBV6-1,-,CASAGIETQYF,TGTGCCAGCGCGGGAATTGAGACCCAGTACTTC
TRBD1,TRBJ1-2,TRBV9,few,CASSVVGQAPSYGYTF,TGTGCCAGCAGCGTAGTAGGACAGGCCCCGTCTTATGGCTACACCTTC
-,TRBJ2-5,TRBV24-1,-,CATSDPTGIQETQYF,TGTGCCACCAGTGATCCTACAGGGATACAAGAGACCCAGTACTTC
TRBD1,TRBJ2-4,TRBV7-9,-,CASSFGGQGYIQYF,TGTGCCAGCAGCTTTGGCGGACAGGGTTACATTCAGTACTTC
-,TRBJ1-1,TRBV5-1,few,CASSLDFGGAINRRRESEAFF,TGCGCCAGCAGCTTGGATTTTGGGGGGGCCATCAACCGTAGAAGGGAGAGTGAAGCTTTCTTT
-,TRBJ1-2,TRBV12-3/TRBV12-4,-,CASRPRDAAVRYGYTF,TGTGCCAGCAGACCCAGGGACGCAGCCGTTCGTTATGGCTACACCTTC
-,TRBJ1-3,TRBV2,-,CASSEDRSSGNTIYF,TGTGCCAGCAGTGAAGACAGGAGCTCTGGAAACACCATATATTTT
-,TRBJ1-5,TRBV20-1,few,CSASHGPLSSQPQHF,TGCAGTGCTAGTCATGGGCCTCTATCGAGTCAGCCCCAGCATTTT
-,TRBJ1-2,TRBV7-9,-,CASSLTTSNYGYTF,TGTGCCAGCAGCTTAACGACAAGCAACTATGGCTACACCTTC
-,TRBJ1-1,TRBV5-1,many,CASSLSGQNLEAFF,TGCGCCAGCAGCTTGAGTGGACAGAACCTTGAAGCTTTCTTT
-,TRBJ1-1,TRBV27,-,CASTSYREAFF,TGTGCCAGCACCTCGTACAGGGAAGCTTTCTTT
TRBD2,TRBJ2-6,TRBV2,few,CASSDRLAGGKGANVLTF,TGTGCCAGCAGTGATCGGCTAGCGGGAGGGAAAGGGGCCAACGTCCTGACTTTC
TRBD1,TRBJ2-1,TRBV9,many,CASSGQGEGYNEQFF,TGTGCCAGCAGCGGACAGGGCGAAGGATACAATGAGCAGTTCTTC
-,TRBJ1-5,TRBV2,many,CASSSDSSNQPQHF,TGTGCCAGCAGTTCGGACAGCAGTAATCAGCCCCAGCATTTT
-,TRBJ2-1,TRBV29-1,-,CSVEGSTKSSYNEQFF,TGCAGCGTGGAGGGGTCTACCAAGAGCTCCTACAATGAGCAGTTCTTC
-,TRBJ2-1,TRBV2,many,CASSETGAGSGEQFF,TGTGCCAGCAGTGAAACCGGGGCGGGGAGTGGTGAGCAGTTCTTC